The clone carrying this T cell receptor (beta chain) came up a few times. Its antigen is undetermined. TCRdb re-derived calls from the reads in MiXCR, one entry per CDR3 protein. The profile shows tens of thousands of distinct CDR3 sequences, roughly 20% of them singletons. These data are taken from a study of T cell repertoires in cytomegalovirus infection. For the study at large: Use of recently identified HLA-C-restricted and well-studied HLA-B-restricted CMV epitopes was part of the study. Public TCR beta signatures were indicative of both CMV infection and a matching HLA type. Whole-study results and caveats: Clonotypes of TCR beta that were HLA-C-restricted and CMV-specific dominated the ex vivo response.

The receptor was isolated from a human donor in good health (CMV status not recorded). Some clones in this sample may be carry-over from other donors' samples. The sequencing here drew on CD8+ T cells from cultured PBMCs, taken from culture after CMV antigen stimulation.

The CDR3: CASNTRGRSEQYF. The CDR3 region has the DNA TGTGCCAGCAACACCCGGGGACGATCCGAGCAGTACTTC. The chain links TRBV12-3 or TRBV12-4 to TRBJ2-7; D possibly uses TRBD1 or TRBD2 (5 bases each). This CDR3 is 13 amino acids long. The ends were cut back, 7 bases at V and 6 bases at J, with 16 bases in the middle.